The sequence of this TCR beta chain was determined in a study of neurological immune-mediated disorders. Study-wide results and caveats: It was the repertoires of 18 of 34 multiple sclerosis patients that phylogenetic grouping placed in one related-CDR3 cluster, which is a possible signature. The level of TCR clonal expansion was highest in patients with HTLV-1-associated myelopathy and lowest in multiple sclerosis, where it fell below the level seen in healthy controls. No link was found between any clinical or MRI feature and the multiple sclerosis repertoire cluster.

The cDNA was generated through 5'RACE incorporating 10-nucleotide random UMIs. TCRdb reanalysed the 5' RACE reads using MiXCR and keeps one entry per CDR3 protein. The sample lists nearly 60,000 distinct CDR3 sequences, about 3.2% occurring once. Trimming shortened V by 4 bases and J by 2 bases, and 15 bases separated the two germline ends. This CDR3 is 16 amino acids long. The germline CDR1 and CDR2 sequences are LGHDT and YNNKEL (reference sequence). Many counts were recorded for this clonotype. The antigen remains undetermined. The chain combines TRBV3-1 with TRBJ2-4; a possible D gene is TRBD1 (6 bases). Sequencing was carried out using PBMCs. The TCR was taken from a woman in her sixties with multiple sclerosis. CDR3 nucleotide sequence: TGTGCCAGCAGCCCCTCGGACAGTTTAACCAAAAACATTCAGTACTTC. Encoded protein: CASSPSDSLTKNIQYF. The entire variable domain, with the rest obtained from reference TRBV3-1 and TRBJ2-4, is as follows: DTAVSQTPKYLVTQMGNDKSIKCEQNLGHDTMYWYKQDSKKFLKIMFSYNNKELIINETVPNRFSPKSPDKAHLNLHINSLELGDSAVYFCASSPSDSLTKNIQYFGAGTRLSVL.